These 17 T cell receptor beta chains share one sample of origin, sequenced in a study of blood T cell repertoires in COVID-19. TCRdb's copy holds only in-frame clones and misses some; the assay was immunoSEQ multiplex PCR. Of approximately 120,000 clones listed, 85% to 90% were seen once; the top ten hold over 25%. The material sequenced was peripheral blood. The receptors shown here come from a woman aged 80 or over with acute or convalescent COVID-19.

This chain uses TRBV4-1 with TRBJ2-2; 11 bases line up with TRBD2. CDR1 is MGHRA and CDR2 is YSYEKL in the germline V gene. CDR3 length equals 17 residues. J lost 6 bases, V lost 3 bases, and 9 bases had no gene match. The CDR3 sequence is CASSHERGLAGAGELFF. For the CDR3, the DNA is TGCGCCAGCAGCCACGAACGAGGACTAGCGGGTGCCGGGGAGCTGTTTTTT.

V gene TRBV5-1 combines with J gene TRBJ2-5; D might be TRBD2 (5 bases). Germline V CDR1 and CDR2: SGHRS, YFSETQ. With 4 bases removed from V and 5 bases from J, the gap between germline ends came to 15 bases. The CDR3 is 14 amino acids. The CDR3 DNA reads as TGCGCCAGCAGCCCGGGGAGAAGCGAGGAGACCCAGTACTTC. Residues: CASSPGRSEETQYF.

The V call is TRBV3-1 (or the pseudogene TRBV3-2), the J call TRBJ1-1; D call uncertain. The V end lost 1 base, the J end lost 5 bases, and 11 bases lay between the germline ends. Germline V gives CDR1 LGHDT, CDR2 YNNKEL (reference sequence). The CDR3 runs 14 residues. The CDR3 spells CASSQVPGDTEAFF. The CDR3 nucleotides read TGTGCCAGCAGCCAAGTCCCCGGGGATACTGAAGCTTTCTTT.

The rearrangement uses TRBV5-1 and TRBJ2-2; the D gene is possibly TRBD2 (7 bases). Deletions cut 7 bases from V and 7 bases from J, with 17 bases between. The CDR3 contains 14 residues. CDR1 is SGHRS, CDR2 YFSETQ, per germline. As DNA, the CDR3 is TGCGCCAGCTTACAGGGCGGCGGGAGCGGGGAGCTGTTTTTT. Protein: CASLQGGGSGELFF.

V and J are TRBV5-4 and TRBJ1-2, with a tentative D call TRBD1 (6 bases). Between the trimmed V and J ends, which lost 3 bases and 1 base, there was a span of 10 bases. The germline V gene has CDR1 SGHNT and CDR2 YYREEE (reference sequence). This CDR3 contains 14 residues. The CDR3 sequence: CASSSNRDNYGYTF. The CDR3 DNA is TGTGCCAGCAGCTCAAACAGGGATAACTATGGCTACACCTTC.

V is TRBV20-1 and J is TRBJ2-5, with D unresolved. Trimming took off 3 bases at V and 5 bases at J, with 13 bases between the two ends. Germline lookup yields CDR1 DFQATT and CDR2 SNEGSKA (reference sequence). The CDR3 consists of 13 residues. The CDR3 loop is CSASHQAQETQYF. CDR3 DNA sequence: TGCAGTGCTAGTCACCAGGCTCAGGAGACCCAGTACTTC.

The chain links TRBV15 to TRBJ1-6; a possible D gene is TRBD1 (5 bases). This CDR3 comprises 15 residues. V lost 6 bases, J lost 8 bases, and 17 bases lay in between. Germline V gene sequence: CDR1 LNHNV, CDR2 YYDKDF (reference sequence). CDR3 residues: CATSLEGRGDSPLHF. CDR3 in DNA: TGTGCCACCAGTTTGGAGGGACGAGGGGATTCACCCCTCCACTTT.

J is TRBJ2-7 and V is TRBV15; D is ambiguous. Trimming shortened V by 0 bases and J by 1 base, and 10 bases separated the two germline ends. The CDR3 covers 15 residues. Per the germline V gene, CDR1 is LNHNV and CDR2 is YYDKDF (reference sequence). The CDR3 reads CATSRDPARSYEQYF. The CDR3 region has the DNA TGTGCCACCAGCAGAGATCCGGCTAGGTCCTACGAGCAGTACTTC. Using reference TRBV15 and TRBJ2-7 for the parts outside the CDR3, the full variable domain is DAMVIQNPRYQVTQFGKPVTLSCSQTLNHNVMYWYQQKSSQAPKLLFHYYDKDFNNEADTPDNFQSRRPNTSFCFLDIRSPGLGDTAMYLCATSRDPARSYEQYFGPGTRLTVT.

The V call is TRBV10-2, the J call TRBJ1-2; possibly TRBD1 for D (5 bases). The CDR3 totals 13 residues. V lost 6 bases and J 2 bases, leaving 10 bases between the germline ends. In germline, CDR1 is WSHSY, CDR2 SAAADI. The CDR3 coding sequence is TGCGCCAGCAGCCGACAGAAAAACTATGGCTACACCTTC. Its translation is CASSRQKNYGYTF.

The V call is TRBV28, the J call TRBJ2-1; no firm D call. The CDR3 consists of 11 residues. Between the trimmed V and J ends, which lost 6 bases and 6 bases, there was a span of 6 bases. The V gene's germline CDR1 is MDHEN and CDR2 SYDVKM. CDR3: CASRDFNEQFF. The CDR3 DNA sequence: TGTGCCAGCAGAGACTTCAATGAGCAGTTCTTC.

The chain links TRBV3-1 (or the pseudogene TRBV3-2) to TRBJ1-1; D is perhaps TRBD1 (6 bases). The CDR3 is 14 residues long. Germline V gives CDR1 LGHDT, CDR2 YNNKEL (reference sequence). V shed 1 base and J shed 5 bases, with 11 bases lying between them. Written as DNA, the CDR3 is TGTGCCAGCAGCCAAGGGGCCCAGGGGACTGAAGCTTTCTTT. Translation: CASSQGAQGTEAFF.

This clone was found a few times. J is TRBJ1-2 and V is TRBV5-8, with 7 bases that match TRBD1. The CDR3 sequence is 13 residues long. Looked up from germline, CDR1 is SGHTS and CDR2 is YDEGEE. V lost 0 bases and J lost 6; bases outside the gene matches: 2. The CDR3 protein is CASSLGQGDGYTF. CDR3 bases: TGTGCCAGCAGCTTGGGACAGGGAGATGGCTACACCTTC.

This clone came up a few times. The chain has TRBV2 and TRBJ1-1; weak D call: TRBD1 (5 bases). The CDR3 loop spans 14 amino acids. Germline-derived CDR1 and CDR2 are SNHLY and FYNNEI. V dropped 5 bases and J dropped 0 bases, with 10 bases sitting between them. The CDR3, as DNA: TGTGCCAGCAGTCGAAGACAGATGAACACTGAAGCTTTCTTT. Its protein is CASSRRQMNTEAFF.

V and J are TRBV9 and TRBJ2-2; D is perhaps TRBD2 (7 bases). The germline V gene encodes CDR1 SGDLS and CDR2 YYNGEE. V was pared by 3 bases and J by 2 bases, with 14 bases between. The CDR3 consists of 16 residues. CDR3 protein: CASSEGGAVNTGELFF. CDR3 in DNA: TGTGCCAGCAGCGAAGGGGGGGCGGTTAACACCGGGGAGCTGTTTTTT.

V is TRBV20-1 and J is TRBJ2-5; the D is unclear. The germline V gene encodes CDR1 DFQATT and CDR2 SNEGSKA (reference sequence). This CDR3 is 11 amino acids long. V gave up 6 bases and J gave up 9 bases, with 14 bases separating them. The CDR3 loop reads CSAATVASQYF. The CDR3 DNA is TGCAGTGCGGCAACCGTTGCCTCCCAGTACTTC.

CDR3 bases: TGCGCCAGCAGCCAAGTCCAGGGTCTACTGTTTTTT. Residues: CASSQVQGLLFF. The V call is TRBV4-1, the J call TRBJ1-4; possible D gene TRBD1, 5 bases. In germline, CDR1 is MGHRA, CDR2 YSYEKL. This CDR3 region has 12 residues. V was trimmed by 1 base and J by 13 bases, leaving 10 bases between them.

J is TRBJ2-5 and V is TRBV28; D perhaps matches TRBD2 (5 bases). Trimming took off 6 bases at V and 10 bases at J, with 12 bases between the two ends. The CDR3 covers 11 residues. Germline CDR1 is MDHEN and CDR2 is SYDVKM. In nucleotides, the CDR3 is TGTGCCAGCAGCGACTACTACGGCCAGTACTTC. It encodes CASSDYYGQYF.